Included here is one T cell receptor beta chain sequence, with context. Antigen: not known. The data originate from a study of long-term antiretroviral therapy in people with HIV. Across the study: Collection dates of the earliest samples fall about a decade before the 2015 immediate-ART recommendation.

Runs used v3.0 of the immunoSEQ assay and were done at survey level. Here immunoSEQ multiplex PCR was the method, and the copy in TCRdb shows in-frame clones only, minus some. The data contain around 8,000 clones, over 70% of them singletons. Study-wide results and caveats: Increased diversity was seen after ART, yet it remained lower than in transplant donor controls. Clones showing expansion before ART dominated the repertoire at all time points. CDR3 lengths in HIV samples spanned a narrower range than controls.

The V gene end was trimmed by 0 bases and the J gene end by 0 bases; junction bases not matched to a gene: 7. CDR1 SGHVS and CDR2 FQNEAQ come from the germline V gene. CDR3 size: 18 residues. This material consisted of unsorted PBMCs, taken 0.1 years after starting antiretroviral therapy. This chain joins TRBV7-8 and TRBJ2-2; 7 nucleotides line up with TRBD1. This TCR was sampled from a man aged 35-49 years with HIV. CDR3 amino acids: CASSLAADRVSNTGELFF. The CDR3 nucleotides read TGTGCCAGCAGCTTAGCAGCTGACAGGGTGTCGAACACCGGGGAGCTGTTTTTT.